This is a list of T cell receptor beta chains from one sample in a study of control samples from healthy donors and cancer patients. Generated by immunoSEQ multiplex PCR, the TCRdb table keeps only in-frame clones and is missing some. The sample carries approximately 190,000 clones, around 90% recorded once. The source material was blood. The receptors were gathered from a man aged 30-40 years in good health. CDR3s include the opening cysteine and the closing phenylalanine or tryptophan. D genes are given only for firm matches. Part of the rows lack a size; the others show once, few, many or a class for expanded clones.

cdr3_nt: TGTGCCAGCAGCCCCCGGACTAGCGGGGGGGCTGATACGCAGTATTTT
cdr3_aa: CASSPRTSGGADTQYF
j_call: TRBJ2-3
clone_size: NA
v_call: TRBV9
d_call: TRBD2

cdr3_nt: TGTGCCAGCATCATACGGGGGCGACAGGGGGCATTTGGCTACACCTTC
cdr3_aa: CASIIRGRQGAFGYTF
j_call: TRBJ1-2
clone_size: once
v_call: TRBV5-6
d_call: TRBD1

cdr3_nt: TGTGCCAGCTCGGGGACAGGGGGCCCCACAGATACGCAGTATTTT
cdr3_aa: CASSGTGGPTDTQYF
j_call: TRBJ2-3
clone_size: NA
v_call: TRBV2
d_call: TRBD1

cdr3_nt: TGCGCCAGCAGCGAAAGGACAGGTCTCGATGAGCAGTTCTTC
cdr3_aa: CASSERTGLDEQFF
j_call: TRBJ2-1
clone_size: NA
v_call: TRBV5-1
d_call: TRBD1

cdr3_nt: TGTGCCAGCAGCTTGGGACAGGGGGTCAGGTGGGCCAACGTCCTGACTTTC
cdr3_aa: CASSLGQGVRWANVLTF
j_call: TRBJ2-6
clone_size: few
v_call: TRBV11-2
d_call: TRBD1

cdr3_nt: TGCGCCAGCAGCTCCGGGACAGCAGGAAACACCATATATTTT
cdr3_aa: CASSSGTAGNTIYF
j_call: TRBJ1-3
clone_size: NA
v_call: TRBV5-1
d_call: TRBD1

cdr3_nt: TGTGCCTGGGGGGACGCTCGAAACACCATATATTTT
cdr3_aa: CAWGDARNTIYF
j_call: TRBJ1-3
clone_size: once
v_call: TRBV30
d_call: NA

cdr3_nt: TGTGCCAGCAGTGAAGCGACAGGGGGCAGTCAGCCCCAGCATTTT
cdr3_aa: CASSEATGGSQPQHF
j_call: TRBJ1-5
clone_size: NA
v_call: TRBV6-1
d_call: TRBD1

cdr3_nt: TGTGCCAGCAGTTTACGGGCTAGCGTCCCCGGGGAGCTGTTTTTT
cdr3_aa: CASSLRASVPGELFF
j_call: TRBJ2-2
clone_size: once
v_call: TRBV27
d_call: NA

cdr3_nt: TGTGCCAGCAGCAAAGCGATTGAGGGGGTTCAAATAGCTTTCTTT
cdr3_aa: CASSKAIEGVQIAFF
j_call: TRBJ1-1
clone_size: NA
v_call: TRBV21-1
d_call: NA

cdr3_nt: TGTGCCAGCAGCCAACTAACGAACAATGAGCAGTTCTTC
cdr3_aa: CASSQLTNNEQFF
j_call: TRBJ2-1
clone_size: NA
v_call: TRBV5-4
d_call: NA

cdr3_nt: TGTGCCAGCAGTGAAAGATCAGGGCGCACTGAAGCTTTCTTT
cdr3_aa: CASSERSGRTEAFF
j_call: TRBJ1-1
clone_size: once
v_call: TRBV6-1
d_call: NA

cdr3_nt: TGTGCCAGCAGTCCCGGGGGGGAGCTGTTTTTT
cdr3_aa: CASSPGGELFF
j_call: TRBJ2-2
clone_size: NA
v_call: TRBV27
d_call: NA

cdr3_nt: TGTGCCAGCAGAGGACAAGACCTCTCCTACGAGCAGTACTTC
cdr3_aa: CASRGQDLSYEQYF
j_call: TRBJ2-7
clone_size: NA
v_call: TRBV6-6
d_call: NA

cdr3_nt: TGTGCCAGCAGCTTAGATCCGGGCACAAACAATGAGCAGTTCTTC
cdr3_aa: CASSLDPGTNNEQFF
j_call: TRBJ2-1
clone_size: NA
v_call: TRBV11-2
d_call: NA

cdr3_nt: TGTGCCAGCAGCCTTTTGGGACAGGGGTATTCGTTAGGAGAGACCCAGTACTTC
cdr3_aa: CASSLLGQGYSLGETQYF
j_call: TRBJ2-5
clone_size: NA
v_call: TRBV7-9
d_call: TRBD1

cdr3_nt: TGTGCCAGCAGCCAAGTCAGTCAGGTTAGCTCCTACGAGCAGTACTTC
cdr3_aa: CASSQVSQVSSYEQYF
j_call: TRBJ2-7
clone_size: NA
v_call: TRBV14
d_call: NA

cdr3_nt: TGTGCCAGCAGCCAATTCCAGAACACCGGGGAGCTGTTTTTT
cdr3_aa: CASSQFQNTGELFF
j_call: TRBJ2-2
clone_size: NA
v_call: TRBV14
d_call: NA

cdr3_nt: TGTGCCAGCAGCATTCGGACTGGTAATGAAAAACTGTTTTTT
cdr3_aa: CASSIRTGNEKLFF
j_call: TRBJ1-4
clone_size: once
v_call: TRBV7-9
d_call: NA

cdr3_nt: TGTGCCAGCAACTCTTTATTGAACACTGAAGCTTTCTTT
cdr3_aa: CASNSLLNTEAFF
j_call: TRBJ1-1
clone_size: NA
v_call: TRBV25-1
d_call: NA

cdr3_nt: TGTGCCAGTAGCCAAGGACAGTACCTGCAGTTCTTC
cdr3_aa: CASSQGQYLQFF
j_call: TRBJ2-1
clone_size: NA
v_call: TRBV19
d_call: NA

cdr3_nt: TGTGCCAGCTCACCATTGCCCGGCCAGTGGGGACTAAACAATGAGCAGTTCTTC
cdr3_aa: CASSPLPGQWGLNNEQFF
j_call: TRBJ2-1
clone_size: NA
v_call: TRBV18
d_call: TRBD2

cdr3_nt: TGTGCCAGCTCACCACCGCGGGGGGGCCTGGATGAGCAGTTCTTC
cdr3_aa: CASSPPRGGLDEQFF
j_call: TRBJ2-1
clone_size: NA
v_call: TRBV18
d_call: TRBD2

cdr3_nt: TGTGCCAGCAGCCCCTCCGCTAGCGGGGGGCTCAGCTCCTACAATGAGCAGTTCTTC
cdr3_aa: CASSPSASGGLSSYNEQFF
j_call: TRBJ2-1
clone_size: few
v_call: TRBV7-9
d_call: TRBD2

cdr3_nt: TGTGCCAGCAGTGATACCTCAACTAATGAAAAACTGTTTTTT
cdr3_aa: CASSDTSTNEKLFF
j_call: TRBJ1-4
clone_size: NA
v_call: TRBV6-1
d_call: NA

cdr3_nt: TGTGCCAGCAGCCAGTCCTTTAGTCAGCCCCAGCATTTT
cdr3_aa: CASSQSFSQPQHF
j_call: TRBJ1-5
clone_size: NA
v_call: TRBV3-1/TRBV3-2
d_call: NA

cdr3_nt: TGCGCCAGCAGCACGGACAGTTCCTACAATGAGCAGTTCTTC
cdr3_aa: CASSTDSSYNEQFF
j_call: TRBJ2-1
clone_size: NA
v_call: TRBV5-1
d_call: NA

cdr3_nt: TGTGCCAGCAGCCCTTTCCACGGACAGGGTTCCGACGAGCAGTACTTC
cdr3_aa: CASSPFHGQGSDEQYF
j_call: TRBJ2-7
clone_size: NA
v_call: TRBV9
d_call: TRBD1

cdr3_nt: TGCGCCAGCAGCCAAGGGGCTAGCAATCAGCCCCAGCATTTT
cdr3_aa: CASSQGASNQPQHF
j_call: TRBJ1-5
clone_size: NA
v_call: TRBV4-1
d_call: NA

cdr3_nt: TGTGCCAGCAGAGTAGCGGGGGGCAGGAGTGAGCAGTTCTTC
cdr3_aa: CASRVAGGRSEQFF
j_call: TRBJ2-1
clone_size: NA
v_call: TRBV2
d_call: TRBD2

cdr3_nt: TGCAGCGTTGTTTCAGAAGGCTATGGCTACACCTTC
cdr3_aa: CSVVSEGYGYTF
j_call: TRBJ1-2
clone_size: NA
v_call: TRBV29-1
d_call: NA

cdr3_nt: TGTGCCAGCAGTGAAGACGGGGGAATTGGCTCCTATGGCTACACCTTC
cdr3_aa: CASSEDGGIGSYGYTF
j_call: TRBJ1-2
clone_size: NA
v_call: TRBV6-1
d_call: NA

cdr3_nt: TGTGCCAGCACGAGGGGACAGGGCGGCTACGAGCAGTACTTC
cdr3_aa: CASTRGQGGYEQYF
j_call: TRBJ2-7
clone_size: once
v_call: TRBV2
d_call: TRBD1

cdr3_nt: TGTGCCAGCAGTGAAGCGCTTCGGGCAGGGAGTTCCTATAATTCACCCCTCCACTTT
cdr3_aa: CASSEALRAGSSYNSPLHF
j_call: TRBJ1-6
clone_size: NA
v_call: TRBV6-1
d_call: NA

cdr3_nt: TGTGCCAGTAGTATAGGGTCCCGACGGACTGAAGCTTTCTTT
cdr3_aa: CASSIGSRRTEAFF
j_call: TRBJ1-1
clone_size: NA
v_call: TRBV19
d_call: NA

cdr3_nt: TGTGCCAGCAGCCGGGGAAGGAAACAGGGTAACCCCATCTCTGGGGCCAACGTCCTGACTTTC
cdr3_aa: CASSRGRKQGNPISGANVLTF
j_call: TRBJ2-6
clone_size: NA
v_call: TRBV3-1/TRBV3-2
d_call: NA

cdr3_nt: TGTGCCAGCAGGCGAATACAGGGGGCCTACGAGCAGTACTTC
cdr3_aa: CASRRIQGAYEQYF
j_call: TRBJ2-7
clone_size: NA
v_call: TRBV27
d_call: TRBD1

cdr3_nt: TGTGCCTCGAGGTTGGAGGTCTATGGCTACACCTTC
cdr3_aa: CASRLEVYGYTF
j_call: TRBJ1-2
clone_size: NA
v_call: TRBV21-1
d_call: NA

cdr3_nt: TGTGCCTGGAAACGTACGACGGTTGAAGCTTTCTTT
cdr3_aa: CAWKRTTVEAFF
j_call: TRBJ1-1
clone_size: NA
v_call: TRBV30
d_call: NA

cdr3_nt: TGTGCCAGCAGTTTACGGGGCGGGGCCTCCAAAGAGACCCAGTACTTC
cdr3_aa: CASSLRGGASKETQYF
j_call: TRBJ2-5
clone_size: NA
v_call: TRBV6-5
d_call: NA

cdr3_nt: TGTGCCAGCAGCCGATCGGCGGGGTCCTCTGGAAACACCATATATTTT
cdr3_aa: CASSRSAGSSGNTIYF
j_call: TRBJ1-3
clone_size: few
v_call: TRBV3-1/TRBV3-2
d_call: NA

cdr3_nt: TGTGCCAGTAGTATAGATCTAAGGGGGAACTATGGCTACACCTTC
cdr3_aa: CASSIDLRGNYGYTF
j_call: TRBJ1-2
clone_size: NA
v_call: TRBV19
d_call: NA

cdr3_nt: TGCGCCAGCAGCTGGACTCATGGGGGGACCGGGGAGCTGTTTTTT
cdr3_aa: CASSWTHGGTGELFF
j_call: TRBJ2-2
clone_size: NA
v_call: TRBV5-1
d_call: NA

cdr3_nt: TGCAGCGTTGAGCAGGGGGTCGTCCTAGCCAAAAACATTCAGTACTTC
cdr3_aa: CSVEQGVVLAKNIQYF
j_call: TRBJ2-4
clone_size: NA
v_call: TRBV29-1
d_call: TRBD1

cdr3_nt: TGTGCCAGCACCGGCAAAGGTGGCAAGGGGGGCGGGGAGCTGTTTTTT
cdr3_aa: CASTGKGGKGGGELFF
j_call: TRBJ2-2
clone_size: NA
v_call: TRBV21-1
d_call: NA

cdr3_nt: TGTGCCTACCTGCGTTACTCTCGACCCGGGGCCAACGTCCTGACTTTC
cdr3_aa: CAYLRYSRPGANVLTF
j_call: TRBJ2-6
clone_size: NA
v_call: TRBV30
d_call: NA

cdr3_nt: TGTGCCAGCAGCGTTAGCGGGGGGGCAACCGGGGAGCTGTTTTTT
cdr3_aa: CASSVSGGATGELFF
j_call: TRBJ2-2
clone_size: NA
v_call: TRBV9
d_call: TRBD2